These 7 T cell receptor beta chains were all obtained from the same sample, sequenced in a study of T cell repertoires in cytomegalovirus infection. MiXCR, applied by TCRdb to the reads, yields one record per CDR3 protein. The repertoire holds around 450,000 distinct CDR3 sequences, with roughly 10% as singletons. The specimen was PBMCs. These TCRs come from a human donor in good health (CMV status not recorded). Some clones in this sample may be carry-over from other donors' samples.

This clonotype was recorded many times. The chain links TRBV12-3 or TRBV12-4 to TRBJ1-2; weak D call: TRBD1 (5 bases). This CDR3 spans 14 amino acids. Trimming stripped 6 bases from V and 2 bases from J, with 13 bases between. CDR3 coding DNA: TGTGCCAGCAGCCCGGACATCTTAAACTATGGCTACACCTTC. Residues: CASSPDILNYGYTF.

At least ten counts were recorded for this clonotype. V is TRBV28 and J is TRBJ2-2, with 9 bases matching TRBD2. Germline lookup yields CDR1 MDHEN and CDR2 SYDVKM. With V trimmed by 6 bases and J by 1 base, 6 bases remained unmatched. The CDR3 runs 16 residues. CDR3 nucleotides: TGTGCCAGCAGATCATCGACTAGCGGGAACACCGGGGAGCTGTTTTTT. Its protein is CASRSSTSGNTGELFF.

The table lists this clonotype with many counts. The chain carries TRBV15 and TRBJ2-7; 11 bases agree with TRBD2. Germline CDR1 LNHNV, CDR2 YYDKDF (reference sequence). The length of the CDR3 is 16 residues. V was pared by 0 bases and J by 5 bases, with 6 bases of the junction left unmatched. The CDR3 DNA follows: TGTGCCACCAGCAGAGATACTAGCGGGAGCGTCGACGAGCAGTACTTC. Translated, it gives CATSRDTSGSVDEQYF. Filled out from reference TRBV15 and TRBJ2-7, the complete variable domain reads DAMVIQNPRYQVTQFGKPVTLSCSQTLNHNVMYWYQQKSSQAPKLLFHYYDKDFNNEADTPDNFQSRRPNTSFCFLDIRSPGLGDTAMYLCATSRDTSGSVDEQYFGPGTRLTVT.

This clonotype has a count of ten or more. The genes are TRBV20-1 and TRBJ2-1, with 9 bases aligning to TRBD2. The germline CDR1 and CDR2 sequences are DFQATT and SNEGSKA (reference sequence). CDR3 length: 15 amino acids. V shed 0 bases, J shed 4 bases, and the junction held 4 bases outside the gene matches. The CDR3 here is CSARDGTSPYNEQFF. The CDR3 region has the DNA TGCAGTGCTAGAGACGGGACTAGCCCTTACAATGAGCAGTTCTTC.

This clonotype occurred many times. The chain couples TRBV12-3 or TRBV12-4 to TRBJ1-6, with D maybe TRBD1 (5 bases). CDR3 length: 15 residues. V lost 3 bases, J lost 7 bases, and 13 bases lay in between. Here the CDR3 reads CASSLGLQGNSPLHF. CDR3 DNA: TGTGCCAGCAGTTTGGGTCTTCAGGGAAATTCACCCCTCCACTTT.

This clonotype came up many times. This chain joins TRBV6-5 and TRBJ1-2; 7 bases are shared with TRBD1. Losses at the gene ends were 6 bases for V and 4 bases for J; bases not matched to a gene: 14. The CDR3 is made up of 16 amino acids. CDR1 is MNHEY, CDR2 SVGAGI, per germline. CDR3 coding DNA: TGTGCCAGCAGCCCATCAGGACAGGAAGCGATCTATGGCTACACCTTC. It encodes CASSPSGQEAIYGYTF.

The chain links TRBV3-1 to TRBJ1-3; D is ambiguous. Trimming took off 6 bases at V and 2 bases at J, with 11 bases between the two ends. Germline V gene lookup returns CDR1 LGHDT and CDR2 YNNKEL (reference sequence). This CDR3 is 14 amino acids long. CDR3 sequence: CASSRILTGNTIYF. CDR3 DNA: TGTGCCAGCAGTCGCATATTGACTGGAAACACCATATATTTT.